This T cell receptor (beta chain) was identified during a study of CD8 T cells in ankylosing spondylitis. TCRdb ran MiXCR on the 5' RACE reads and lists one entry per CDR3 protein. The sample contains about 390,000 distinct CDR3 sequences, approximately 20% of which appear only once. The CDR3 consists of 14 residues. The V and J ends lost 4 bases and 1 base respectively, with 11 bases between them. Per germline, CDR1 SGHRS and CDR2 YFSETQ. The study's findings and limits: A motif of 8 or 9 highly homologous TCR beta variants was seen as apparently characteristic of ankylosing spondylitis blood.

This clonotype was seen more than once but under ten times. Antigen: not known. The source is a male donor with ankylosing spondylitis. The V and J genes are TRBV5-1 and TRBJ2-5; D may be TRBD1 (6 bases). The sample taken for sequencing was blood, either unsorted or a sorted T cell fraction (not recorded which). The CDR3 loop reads CASSAQGIQETQYF. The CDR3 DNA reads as TGCGCCAGCAGCGCCCAGGGGATCCAAGAGACCCAGTACTTC.